This paragraph covers one T cell receptor beta chain sequence. Its antigen is unknown. The entry originates in a study of Ad26.COV2.S vaccination and SARS-CoV-2 variants. Regarding treatment: 15 to 20 received Ad26.COV2.S at low or high dose, single or two shots; about 5 received placebo; per-sample allocation not given. All samples were drawn on day 63, counting from the first vaccine or placebo injection. Germline loops: CDR1 SQVTM, CDR2 ANQGSEA. V was cut by 3 bases and J by 1 base, with 6 bases left in between. The CDR3 is 12 residues long. Generated by immunoSEQ multiplex PCR, the TCRdb table keeps only in-frame clones and is missing some. The sample lists roughly 300,000 clones; 86% were seen once. General study findings and limits: Placebo recipients trailed vaccine recipients in spike-specific TCR breadth.

This sequence joins TRBV29-1 and TRBJ2-5; D is unresolved. The source is a person aged 18 to 65 who received the Ad26.COV2.S COVID-19 vaccine or a placebo. The sample in question was peripheral blood, obtained in a trial of Ad26.COV2.S vaccine versus placebo. CDR3 region: CSVDIFQETQYF. CDR3 sequence (DNA): TGCAGCGTTGACATTTTCCAAGAGACCCAGTACTTC.